This T cell receptor (beta chain) was documented in a study of blood T cells in healthy people across ages (dated by TCRdb to between 2014 and 2017). With respect to the entire study: Template switching captured roughly one uniquely barcoded TCR beta cDNA molecule per two T cells in model experiments. Age-related changes in TCR beta repertoire diversity were measured in the study by deep sequencing normalized with unique cDNA molecular identifiers. The donors were split into four age groups: young (average 16 years), middle-aged (nearly 40), aged (over 55) and long-lived (under 85). To avoid experimental bias, donors of different ages were randomly spread across the sequencing lanes. For two donors (one aged 18 to 30 and one aged 80 or older), the study analyzed two additional independent replicas of 1 million unique cDNA reads from the same blood draw.

Study-wide conclusions, independent of this receptor: As age increased, observed TCR beta diversity per million T cells dropped in a roughly linear way, and a significant reduction was already evident by age roughly 40. The long-lived group showed more naive CD4+ T cells, fewer expanded clones and increased TCR diversity than the aged group, suggesting age selection. Estimates of total diversity from one million sequenced T cells were regarded as lower bounds and underestimates. A strong correlation was found between observed TCR beta diversity and the percentage of naive T cells measured by flow cytometry. Because donor CMV infection status was unknown, age-related changes in expanded clonotypes were potentially confounded. Conclusive comparison of naive and antigen-experienced compartments was prevented by the profiling of bulk unsorted PBMCs.

Systemically healthy Caucasian individuals from Russia, 39 in total and aged about 6 to 95 years, were included as donors. Approximately 9 milliliters of peripheral blood were collected from each donor into EDTA-treated Vacutainer tubes. PBMCs were isolated by Ficoll-Paque density-gradient centrifugation, with at least 6.5 million obtained per sample. Total RNA, at least 6 micrograms per sample, was extracted from PBMCs with Trizol reagent. For every donor, flow cytometry on a PBMC aliquot measured the percentage of naive CD45RAhigh/CD27high T cells. In this sample, this clonotype turned up a few times. The clone's antigen remains unknown. Nothing much larger sits one base from this clone, and base qualities are not available. The CDR3 measures 13 amino acids from cysteine to phenylalanine. The retained sequence is limited to the CDR3, 39 bases, with the frame set at the first base. The germline V gene (reference sequence) gives CDR1 as MNHEY and CDR2 as SMNVEV. Trimming takes 3 bases from V and 7 bases from J, and the germline ends sit 12 bases apart.

The receptor library was made with 5' RACE. TCRdb lists the instrument as Illumina HiSeq 2500. A second roughly 7 to 12 cycle PCR used a sample-barcoded 5' primer and a J-beta primer mix. A template-switch 5' adaptor carrying 12 random nucleotides introduced a unique molecular identifier onto each TCR beta cDNA molecule. At least 2.5 million CDR3-containing paired-end reads were obtained from each sample. First-strand cDNA was synthesized from all RNA with the Mint cDNA synthesis kit, primed by a TRBC-specific oligonucleotide. Following uracil-DNA glycosylase treatment, a first 18-cycle PCR with universal primers M1SS and BC2_uni_R was performed on all cDNA. Processing in the source paper ran as follows. Normalization of each sample was performed by random selection of 1 million high-quality reads, each carrying a distinct molecular identifier. Instead of being binned into consensus sequences, reads with shared molecular identifiers were discarded. MiTCR, run with a Q25 quality threshold and the strictest error-elimination algorithm, handled CDR3 identification, clonotype clustering and error correction. A nonparametric unseen species model using Euler transformation provided a lower-bound estimate of total TCR beta diversity. TCRdb's own reprocessing of the public reads used fastp at Q25 and MiXCR and kept productive beta chains. For every CDR3 protein sequence, its rows merge into one entry that carries the most common genes and DNA. The V and J calls reflect TCRdb's pipeline rather than the authors' work. In all, the sample holds 700,000 or so distinct CDR3 sequences, and roughly 43% of those were seen once. 25% to 35% of the sample goes to the ten largest clones.

This sequence uses TRBV27 and TRBJ1-2; the D gene remains uncertain. The sample was blood. This TCR was recovered from a man at least 80 years old in good health. The CDR3 region: CASSLTPAGGYTF. The nucleotides are TGTGCCAGCAGTTTGACGCCGGCGGGTGGCTACACCTTC.